The 14 T cell receptor beta chains below were found in one sample sequenced in a study of T-cell memory formation after mild COVID-19. TCRdb redid the calling of the 5' RACE reads with MiXCR, one entry per CDR3 protein. This table has approximately 240,000 distinct CDR3 sequences, roughly 17% appearing once. The sequencing input was PBMCs or a T cell subset sorted from them (not recorded which). The receptors here all came from a young man who had mild COVID-19 (a few samples of this study predate the infection). Cell type and time point are not known.

Only a few counts were recorded for this clonotype. This sequence joins TRBV7-3 and TRBJ2-2, with D hard to call. The CDR3 runs to 13 residues. Germline loops: CDR1 SGHTA, CDR2 FQGTGA. Trimming took off 5 bases at V and 6 bases at J, with 10 bases between the two ends. The CDR3 DNA is TGTGCCAGCAGCCAGACCCCGTCCGGGGAGCTGTTTTTT. This codes for CASSQTPSGELFF.

The chain recombines TRBV7-3 with TRBJ2-2; the D gene could be TRBD1 or TRBD2 (5 bases each). Per germline, CDR1 SGHTA and CDR2 FQGTGA. The CDR3 extends over 16 amino acids. V was cut by 4 bases and J by 4 bases, with 16 bases left in between. The CDR3 sequence: CASSSSSAGSTGELFF. The CDR3 DNA follows: TGTGCCAGCAGCTCCTCAAGTGCAGGGAGCACCGGGGAGCTGTTTTTT.

The chain carries TRBV20-1 and TRBJ2-1; weak D call: TRBD2 (7 bases). Germline V gene data show CDR1 as DFQATT and CDR2 as SNEGSKA (reference sequence). The CDR3 loop spans 13 amino acids. The chain's CDR3 is CRVEEGGLDEQFF. DNA of the CDR3: TGCAGGGTCGAGGAGGGGGGGTTGGATGAGCAGTTCTTC.

This sequence joins TRBV6-2 or TRBV6-3 and TRBJ1-1; no clear D. The CDR3 extends over 15 amino acids. Trimming cost V 6 bases and J 11 bases, with 25 bases left between them. The germline V gene has CDR1 MNHEY and CDR2 SVGEGT. The CDR3 loop is CASRREAAEGSGAFF. CDR3 in DNA: TGTGCCAGCAGGAGAGAGGCGGCGGAGGGAAGTGGGGCTTTCTTT.

This chain joins TRBV7-2 and TRBJ2-2; D may match TRBD1 or TRBD2 (5 bases each). V was pared by 6 bases and J by 4 bases, with 12 bases between. This CDR3 is built from 14 residues. Germline V gene data show CDR1 as SGHTA and CDR2 as FQGNSA. The CDR3 sequence is CASSPGRPTGELFF. CDR3 sequence (DNA): TGTGCCAGCAGTCCGGGGCGCCCCACCGGGGAGCTGTTTTTT.

This clonotype came up a few times. The genes are TRBV6-5 and TRBJ2-1; perhaps D is TRBD1 or TRBD2 (5 bases each). The germline V gene has CDR1 MNHEY and CDR2 SVGAGI. V shed 7 bases and J shed 5 bases, with 18 bases lying between them. The CDR3 totals 15 residues. Here the CDR3 reads CASNGPRGGNNEQFF. DNA of the CDR3: TGTGCCAGCAACGGCCCTCGGGGCGGTAACAATGAGCAGTTCTTC.

The V and J genes are TRBV7-9 and TRBJ2-7; D is possibly TRBD2 (7 bases). In germline, CDR1 is SEHNR, CDR2 FQNEAQ (reference sequence). V was clipped by 5 bases and J by 0 bases, with 17 bases between them. CDR3 size: 16 residues. The CDR3 coding sequence is TGTGCCAGCAGCCCCAGGGGAAGCGGGGACTCCTACGAGCAGTACTTC. It is translated as CASSPRGSGDSYEQYF.

The chain joins TRBV20-1 to TRBJ1-5; TRBD1 matches at 10 bases. V lost 3 bases to trimming and J lost 15 bases; unmatched junction nucleotides: 8. The CDR3 has 12 residues. Germline loops: CDR1 DFQATT, CDR2 SNEGSKA (reference sequence). CDR3 region: CSASGTGDLLHF. In DNA form, the CDR3 reads TGCAGTGCTAGTGGGACAGGGGATCTGTTGCATTTT.

This clonotype showed up just a few times. This chain connects TRBV3-1 to TRBJ2-2, with D unresolved. The length of the CDR3 is 14 residues. The V and J ends lost 2 bases and 4 bases respectively, with 8 bases between them. Germline CDR1 and CDR2: LGHDT and YNNKEL (reference sequence). This chain's CDR3 is CASSQFGATGELFF. DNA of the CDR3: TGTGCCAGCAGCCAATTCGGTGCCACCGGGGAGCTGTTTTTT.

CDR3 coding DNA: TGTGCCAGCAGCCAGGTCATAAGGCTAGCGGGGGTCGCTGGCTCAGATACGCAGTATTTT. Translated, it gives CASSQVIRLAGVAGSDTQYF. V usage is TRBV3-1 and J usage is TRBJ2-3, with 10 positions matching TRBD2. CDR1 and CDR2 from the germline V gene are LGHDT and YNNKEL (reference sequence). This CDR3 has 20 amino acids. The ends lost 3 bases at V and 4 bases at J; junction bases unmatched: 19.

CDR3 protein: CASSRLAAETQYF. The CDR3 nucleotides are TGCGCCAGCAGCCGGCTAGCGGCAGAGACCCAGTACTTC. The chain recombines TRBV5-1 with TRBJ2-5; 7 bases line up with TRBD2. Germline assignment: CDR1 SGHRS and CDR2 YFSETQ. V was clipped by 4 bases and J by 4 bases; unmatched bases: 4. CDR3 length: 13 amino acids. Combining the CDR3 with reference TRBV5-1 and TRBJ2-5 gives the whole variable domain KAGVTQTPRYLIKTRGQQVTLSCSPISGHRSVSWYQQTPGQGLQFLFEYFSETQRNKGNFPGRFSGRQFSNSRSEMNVSTLELGDSALYLCASSRLAAETQYFGPGTRLLVL.

J is TRBJ1-2 and V is TRBV5-8; the D is unclear. V was pared by 0 bases and J by 5 bases, with 11 bases between. The CDR3 is made up of 14 amino acids. Germline V gives CDR1 SGHTS, CDR2 YDEGEE. CDR3 sequence: CASSLGLGPYGYTF. The CDR3 nucleotides read TGTGCCAGCAGCTTGGGGCTCGGACCGTATGGCTACACCTTC.

The chain has TRBV5-1 and TRBJ2-5; 8 nucleotides align to TRBD1. In germline, CDR1 is SGHRS, CDR2 YFSETQ. The ends lost 3 bases at V and 3 bases at J; junction bases unmatched: 10. The CDR3 spans 16 residues. CDR3: CASSWRQGPNKETQYF. The CDR3 coding sequence is TGCGCCAGCAGCTGGAGACAGGGGCCTAATAAAGAGACCCAGTACTTC.

This chain uses TRBV12-5 with TRBJ1-1, with D possibly TRBD1 on 5 matching bases. Trimming pared 5 bases from V and 3 bases from J, leaving 13 bases between. Germline CDR1 is LGHNT and CDR2 is FRNRAP. CDR3 length: 14 residues. The CDR3 DNA is TGTGCTAGTGGTACCGGGACCGCTTACACTGAAGCTTTCTTT. Translating gives CASGTGTAYTEAFF.